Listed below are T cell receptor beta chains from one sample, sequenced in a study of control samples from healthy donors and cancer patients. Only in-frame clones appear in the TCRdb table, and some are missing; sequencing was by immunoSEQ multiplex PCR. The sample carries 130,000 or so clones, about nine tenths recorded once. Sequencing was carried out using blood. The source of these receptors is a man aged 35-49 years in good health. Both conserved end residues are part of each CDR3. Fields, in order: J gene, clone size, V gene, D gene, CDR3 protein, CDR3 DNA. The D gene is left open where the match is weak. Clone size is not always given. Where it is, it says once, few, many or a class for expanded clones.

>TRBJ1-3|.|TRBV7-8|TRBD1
CASSRRSGQGGEIPGNTIYF
TGTGCCAGCAGCCGACGGTCCGGACAGGGAGGTGAAATTCCTGGAAACACCATATATTTT
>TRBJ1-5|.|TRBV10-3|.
CAISESTPGSNQPQHF
TGTGCCATCAGTGAGTCTACACCAGGGAGCAATCAGCCCCAGCATTTT
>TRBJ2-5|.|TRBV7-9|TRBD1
CASSLGQGAIQETQYF
TGTGCCAGCAGCTTAGGTCAGGGGGCAATCCAAGAGACCCAGTACTTC
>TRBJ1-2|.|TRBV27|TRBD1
CASSLQGLYGYTF
TGTGCCAGCAGTCTACAGGGGCTCTATGGCTACACCTTC
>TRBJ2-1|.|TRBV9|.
CASSGLRGGDNEQFF
TGTGCCAGCAGCGGCCTTAGGGGCGGAGACAATGAGCAGTTCTTC
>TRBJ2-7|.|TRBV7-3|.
CASGPTGGVEQYF
TGTGCCAGCGGACCCACAGGGGGGGTCGAGCAGTACTTC
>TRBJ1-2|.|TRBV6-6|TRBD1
CASSYSARGGGYTF
TGTGCCAGCAGTTACTCGGCCAGGGGGGGTGGCTACACCTTC
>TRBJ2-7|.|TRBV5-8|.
CASSRRGASYEQYF
TGTGCCAGCAGCCGACGGGGGGCTAGCTACGAGCAGTACTTC
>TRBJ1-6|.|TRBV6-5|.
CASWGRSYNSPLHF
TGTGCCAGCTGGGGACGGAGCTATAATTCACCCCTCCACTTT
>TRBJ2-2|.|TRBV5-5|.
CASSLAGLHGELFF
TGTGCCAGCAGTCTTGCGGGACTGCACGGGGAGCTGTTTTTT
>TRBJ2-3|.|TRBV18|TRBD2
CASSPIGGASSYDTQYF
TGTGCCAGCTCACCAATCGGGGGGGCGTCGTCCTACGATACGCAGTATTTT
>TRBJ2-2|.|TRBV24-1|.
CATIFRQTGELFF
TGTGCCACCATATTTAGACAGACCGGGGAGCTGTTTTTT
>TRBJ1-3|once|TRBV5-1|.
CASSPGSGNTIYF
TGCGCCAGCAGCCCTGGGTCCGGAAACACCATATATTTT
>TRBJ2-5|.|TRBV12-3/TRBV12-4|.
CASRGPGETQYF
TGTGCCAGCAGAGGGCCGGGTGAGACCCAGTACTTC
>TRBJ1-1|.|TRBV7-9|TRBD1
CASSSRRRGQHTEAFF
TGTGCCAGCAGCTCCCGCCGGAGGGGGCAGCACACTGAAGCTTTCTTT
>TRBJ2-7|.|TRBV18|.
CASSPGAPVYEQYF
TGTGCCAGCTCACCGGGAGCCCCCGTCTACGAGCAGTACTTC
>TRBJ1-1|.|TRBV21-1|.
CASSNLAGVNTEAFF
TGTGCCAGCAGCAATCTAGCAGGCGTGAACACTGAAGCTTTCTTT
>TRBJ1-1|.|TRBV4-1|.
CASSHLDRKAAEAFF
TGCGCCAGCAGCCACCTAGACAGGAAGGCCGCTGAAGCTTTCTTT
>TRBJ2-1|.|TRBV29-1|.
CSVPQGRVNEQFF
TGCAGCGTCCCCCAGGGGAGGGTGAATGAGCAGTTCTTC
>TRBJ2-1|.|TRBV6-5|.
CASRLTGSAPGEQFF
TGTGCCAGCAGACTAACAGGATCTGCTCCAGGTGAGCAGTTCTTC
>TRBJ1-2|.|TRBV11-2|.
CASSLESREGDGYTF
TGTGCCAGCAGCTTAGAGTCCAGGGAAGGGGATGGCTACACCTTC
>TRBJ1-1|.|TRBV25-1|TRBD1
CASSGTGGANTEAFF
TGTGCCAGCAGTGGGACAGGGGGGGCGAACACTGAAGCTTTCTTT
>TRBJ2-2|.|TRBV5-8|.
CASSLALKDTGELFF
TGTGCCAGCAGCTTGGCCCTAAAGGATACCGGGGAGCTGTTTTTT
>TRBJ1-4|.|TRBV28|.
CASSLPVLGGEKLFF
TGTGCCAGCAGTTTGCCGGTCCTTGGTGGGGAAAAACTGTTTTTT
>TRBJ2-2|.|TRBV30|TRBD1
CAWLRQGATGELFF
TGTGCCTGGCTACGACAGGGTGCCACCGGGGAGCTGTTTTTT
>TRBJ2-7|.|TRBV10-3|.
CAISVGAGQTYEQYF
TGTGCCATCAGCGTTGGGGCAGGGCAAACCTACGAGCAGTACTTC
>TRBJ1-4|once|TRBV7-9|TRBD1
CASSRTGGAGEKLFF
TGTGCCAGCAGCCGGACAGGGGGCGCGGGTGAAAAACTGTTTTTT
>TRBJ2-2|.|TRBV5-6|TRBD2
CASSETSGGNTGELFF
TGTGCCAGCAGCGAGACTAGCGGGGGGAACACCGGGGAGCTGTTTTTT
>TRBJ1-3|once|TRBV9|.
CASSPWGLTDSGNTIYF
TGTGCCAGCAGCCCGTGGGGGCTCACGGACTCTGGAAACACCATATATTTT
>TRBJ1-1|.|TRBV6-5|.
CASSYAGRGNTEAFF
TGTGCCAGCAGTTACGCTGGACGAGGAAACACTGAAGCTTTCTTT
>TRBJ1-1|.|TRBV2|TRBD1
CASSEGQGLTEAFF
TGTGCCAGCAGTGAGGGACAGGGCCTCACTGAAGCTTTCTTT
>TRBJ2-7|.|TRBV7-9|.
CASSTEKYEQYF
TGTGCCAGCAGCACAGAGAAATACGAGCAGTACTTC
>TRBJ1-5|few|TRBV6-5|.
CASSYRQGSMQHF
TGTGCCAGCAGTTACCGGCAGGGGAGCATGCAGCATTTT
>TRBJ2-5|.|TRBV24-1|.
CATSDPNRVETQYF
TGTGCCACCAGTGACCCCAACAGGGTGGAGACCCAGTACTTC
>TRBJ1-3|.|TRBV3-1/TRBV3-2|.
CASSQARGSGNTIYF
TGTGCCAGCAGTCAAGCGCGGGGCTCTGGAAACACCATATATTTT
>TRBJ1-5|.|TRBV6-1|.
CASSESWSQGLWQPQHF
TGTGCCAGCAGTGAAAGTTGGAGCCAGGGCCTTTGGCAGCCCCAGCATTTT
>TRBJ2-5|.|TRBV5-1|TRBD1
CASSGQGAQETQYF
TGCGCCAGCAGCGGCCAGGGGGCTCAAGAGACCCAGTACTTC
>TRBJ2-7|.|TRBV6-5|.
CASSSTDSYEQYF
TGTGCCAGCAGTAGCACAGACTCCTACGAGCAGTACTTC
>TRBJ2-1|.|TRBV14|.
CASSQDMGGQFF
TGTGCCAGCAGCCAAGATATGGGAGGGCAGTTCTTC
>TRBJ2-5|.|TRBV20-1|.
CSASQVQETQYF
TGCAGTGCTAGTCAAGTCCAAGAGACCCAGTACTTC
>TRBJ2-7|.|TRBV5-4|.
CASSLVGGIHEQYF
TGTGCCAGCAGCTTGGTTGGAGGGATCCACGAGCAGTACTTC
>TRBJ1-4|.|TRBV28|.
CASSVGGTNEKLFF
TGTGCCAGCAGTGTAGGAGGAACTAATGAAAAACTGTTTTTT
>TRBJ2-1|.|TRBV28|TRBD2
CASSLVGTSIYEQFF
TGTGCCAGCAGTTTAGTAGGGACTAGTATCTATGAGCAGTTCTTC
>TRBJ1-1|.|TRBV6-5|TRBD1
CASTRTGGSSEAFF
TGTGCCAGCACCCGAACAGGGGGAAGCTCTGAAGCTTTCTTT
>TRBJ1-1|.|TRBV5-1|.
CASSHNPVNTEAFF
TGCGCCAGCAGCCATAATCCAGTGAACACTGAAGCTTTCTTT
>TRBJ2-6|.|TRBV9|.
CASSVGGYSISGANVLTF
TGTGCCAGCAGCGTAGGGGGATACTCCATCTCTGGGGCCAACGTCCTGACTTTC
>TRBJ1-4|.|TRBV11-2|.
CASRPTGTNEKLFF
TGTGCCAGCAGACCGACAGGTACAAATGAAAAACTGTTTTTT
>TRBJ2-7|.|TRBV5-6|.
CASSFKYEQYF
TGTGCCAGCAGCTTTAAATACGAGCAGTACTTC
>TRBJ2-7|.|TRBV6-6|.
CASRFMGGGEQYF
TGTGCCAGCAGGTTTATGGGGGGTGGCGAGCAGTACTTC
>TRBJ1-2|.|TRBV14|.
CASSQDLRTVDGYTF
TGTGCCAGCAGCCAAGATCTGCGGACAGTCGATGGCTACACCTTC
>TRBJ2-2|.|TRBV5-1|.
CASSLAGANTGELFF
TGCGCCAGCAGCCTCGCAGGAGCGAACACCGGGGAGCTGTTTTTT
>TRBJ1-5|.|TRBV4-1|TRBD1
CASSLNPGTVGSQSQHF
TGCGCCAGCAGCCTTAACCCCGGGACAGTCGGTAGTCAGTCCCAGCATTTT
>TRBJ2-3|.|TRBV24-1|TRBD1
CATSTRDSFTDTQYF
TGTGCCACCAGTACCCGGGACAGCTTCACAGATACGCAGTATTTT
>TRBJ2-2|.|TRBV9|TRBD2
CASSVVAGGNTGELFF
TGTGCCAGCAGCGTGGTAGCGGGGGGGAACACCGGGGAGCTGTTTTTT
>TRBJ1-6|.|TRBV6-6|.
CASSLADSPLHF
TGTGCCAGCAGTTTAGCAGATTCACCCCTCCACTTT
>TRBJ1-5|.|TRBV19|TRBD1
CASSIGLQGASYNQPQHF
TGTGCCAGTAGTATCGGCCTACAGGGGGCAAGTTACAATCAGCCCCAGCATTTT